This TCR beta chain was obtained from a study of T cells in Graves' hyperthyroidism and ophthalmopathy. Study results and limitations: The model identified upcoming ophthalmopathy a median approximately six months ahead of onset. Most thyroid clonotypes expanded above 0.001 appeared in blood too.

This clonotype was found many times. Its specificity is unknown. Amplified regions were TCR beta CDR3 sequences from RNA transcripts. RT-PCR in the first round (using the HTBI primer set) targeted the TCR CDR3. TCRdb itself ran the multiplex PCR reads through MiXCR, one entry per CDR3 protein. The profile covers about 570,000 distinct CDR3 sequences, with approximately 44% appearing a single time and 15% to 20% taken by the ten largest. Those patients with uncontrolled infection, other autoimmune disease, pregnancy or lactation were excluded. This CDR3 is 15 amino acids long. Per the germline V gene, CDR1 is SQVTM and CDR2 is ANQGSEA. J gave up 1 base and V 2 bases, and 7 bases lay outside the gene matches.

The sample taken for sequencing was peripheral blood or thyroid tissue (not recorded which). The chain joins TRBV29-1 to TRBJ2-7, with 8 bases aligning to TRBD1. The clonotype originates from an adult woman with Graves' disease, either hyperthyroidism or ophthalmopathy (not recorded which). The CDR3 is CSVEIVQGESYEQYF. The DNA for the CDR3 is TGCAGCGTTGAAATCGTACAGGGGGAGTCCTACGAGCAGTACTTC.